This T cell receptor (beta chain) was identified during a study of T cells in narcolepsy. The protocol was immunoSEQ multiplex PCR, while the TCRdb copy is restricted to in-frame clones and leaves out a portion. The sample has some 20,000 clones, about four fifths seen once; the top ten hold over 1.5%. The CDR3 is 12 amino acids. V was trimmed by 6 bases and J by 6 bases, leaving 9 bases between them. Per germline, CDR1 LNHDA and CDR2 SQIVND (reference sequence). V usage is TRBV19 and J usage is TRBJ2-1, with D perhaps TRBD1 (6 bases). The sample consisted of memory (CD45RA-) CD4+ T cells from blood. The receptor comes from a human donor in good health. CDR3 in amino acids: CASSYRVNEQFF. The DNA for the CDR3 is TGTGCCAGTAGCTACAGGGTCAATGAGCAGTTCTTC.